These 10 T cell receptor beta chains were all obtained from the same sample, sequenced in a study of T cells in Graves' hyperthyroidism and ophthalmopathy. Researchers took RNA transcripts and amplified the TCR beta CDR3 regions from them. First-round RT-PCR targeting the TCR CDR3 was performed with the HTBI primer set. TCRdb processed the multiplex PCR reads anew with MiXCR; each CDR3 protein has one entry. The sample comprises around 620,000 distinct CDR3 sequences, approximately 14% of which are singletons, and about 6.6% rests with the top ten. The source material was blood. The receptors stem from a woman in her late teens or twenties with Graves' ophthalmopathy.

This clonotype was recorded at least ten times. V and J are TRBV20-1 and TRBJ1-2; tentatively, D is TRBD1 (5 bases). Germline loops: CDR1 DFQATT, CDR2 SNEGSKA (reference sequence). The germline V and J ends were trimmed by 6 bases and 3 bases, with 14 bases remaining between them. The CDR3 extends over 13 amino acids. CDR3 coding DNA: TGCAGTGCCCCCTCAGAGGGGCACTATGGCTACACCTTC. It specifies CSAPSEGHYGYTF.

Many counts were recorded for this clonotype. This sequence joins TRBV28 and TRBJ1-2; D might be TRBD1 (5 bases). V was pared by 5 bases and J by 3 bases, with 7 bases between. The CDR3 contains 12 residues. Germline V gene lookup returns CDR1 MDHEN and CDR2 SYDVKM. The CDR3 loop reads CASSTRDYGYTF. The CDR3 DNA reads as TGTGCCAGCAGTACCAGGGACTATGGCTACACCTTC.

The CDR3 nucleotides are TGCAGCGTTGGATATCAGGGATACGAGCAGTACTTC. It codes for CSVGYQGYEQYF. This chain links TRBV29-1 with TRBJ2-7; perhaps TRBD1 as D (5 bases). V gave up 4 bases and J gave up 4 bases, with 11 bases separating them. The CDR3 is 12 residues long. In germline, CDR1 is SQVTM, CDR2 ANQGSEA.

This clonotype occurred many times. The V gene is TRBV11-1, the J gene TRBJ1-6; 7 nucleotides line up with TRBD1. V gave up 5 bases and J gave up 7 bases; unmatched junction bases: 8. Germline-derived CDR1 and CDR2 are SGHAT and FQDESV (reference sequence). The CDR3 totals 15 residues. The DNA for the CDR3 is TGTGCCAGCAGCCTGGGACAGCGAGTCAATTCACCCCTCCACTTT. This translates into CASSLGQRVNSPLHF. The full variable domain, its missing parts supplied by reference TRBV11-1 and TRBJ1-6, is EAEVAQSPRYKITEKSQAVAFWCDPISGHATLYWYRQILGQGPELLVQFQDESVVDDSQLPKDRFSAERLKGVDSTLKIQPAELGDSAMYLCASSLGQRVNSPLHFGNGTRLTVT.

CDR3 DNA sequence: TGTGCCATCAGTGAGTCGGCTAGCGGGGGCATTCAGTACTTC. Its protein product is CAISESASGGIQYF. The rearrangement joins TRBV10-3 to TRBJ2-4; 10 bases align to TRBD2. Germline values: CDR1 ENHRY, CDR2 SYGVKD. The CDR3 is 14 amino acids. The V segment lost 0 bases and the J segment 9 bases; nucleotides outside the gene matches: 2.

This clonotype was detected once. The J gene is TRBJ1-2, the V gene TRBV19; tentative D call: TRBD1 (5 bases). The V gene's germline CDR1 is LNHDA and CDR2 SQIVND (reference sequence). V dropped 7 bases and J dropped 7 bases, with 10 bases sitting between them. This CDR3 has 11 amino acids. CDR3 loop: CASKQGTGYTF. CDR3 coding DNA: TGTGCCAGTAAGCAGGGAACTGGCTACACCTTC.

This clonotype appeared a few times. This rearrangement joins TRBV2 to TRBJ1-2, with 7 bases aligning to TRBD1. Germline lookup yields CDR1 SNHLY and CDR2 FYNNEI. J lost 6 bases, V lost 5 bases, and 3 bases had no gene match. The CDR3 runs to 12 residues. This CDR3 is CASSYTGDGYTF. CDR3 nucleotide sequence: TGTGCCAGCAGTTACACAGGGGATGGCTACACCTTC.

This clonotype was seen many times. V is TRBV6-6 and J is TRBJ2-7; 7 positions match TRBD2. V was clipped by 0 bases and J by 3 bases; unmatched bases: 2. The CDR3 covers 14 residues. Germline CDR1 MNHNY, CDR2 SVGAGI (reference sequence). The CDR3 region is CASSYSASGYEQYF. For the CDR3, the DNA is TGTGCCAGCAGTTACTCGGCTAGCGGCTACGAGCAGTACTTC.

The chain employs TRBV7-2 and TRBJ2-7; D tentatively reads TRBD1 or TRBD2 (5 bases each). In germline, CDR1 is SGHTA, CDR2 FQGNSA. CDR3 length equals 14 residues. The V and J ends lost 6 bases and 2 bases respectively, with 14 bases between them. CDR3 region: CASSRDPSAYEQYF. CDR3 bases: TGTGCCAGCAGTCGGGACCCCAGCGCCTACGAGCAGTACTTC.

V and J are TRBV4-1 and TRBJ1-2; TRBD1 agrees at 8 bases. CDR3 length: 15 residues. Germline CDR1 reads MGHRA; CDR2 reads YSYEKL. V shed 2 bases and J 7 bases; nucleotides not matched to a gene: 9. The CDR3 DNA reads TGCGCCAGCAGCCAACCGGACAGGGATGGCGGTGGCTACACCTTC. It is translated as CASSQPDRDGGGYTF.